These 21 T cell receptor beta chains originate from one sample sequenced in a study of blood T cell repertoires in COVID-19. The data were produced by immunoSEQ multiplex PCR, yet TCRdb's version contains in-frame clones alone and is incomplete. Among about 140,000 clones, 75% to 90% were seen once, and the ten largest hold around 10%. Material for sequencing was PBMCs or T cells enriched from blood (not recorded which). These receptor sequences come from a man aged 55 to 70 who had recovered from COVID-19.

This clone was counted only a few times. This chain connects TRBV28 to TRBJ2-7, with TRBD2 matching 7 bases. The CDR3 sequence is 14 residues long. Germline loops: CDR1 MDHEN, CDR2 SYDVKM. V was pared by 5 bases and J by 4 bases, with 8 bases of the junction left unmatched. This CDR3 is CASSLSPSGYEQYF. The CDR3 coding sequence is TGTGCCAGCAGTCTCAGCCCTAGCGGTTACGAGCAGTACTTC.

V is TRBV9 and J is TRBJ1-3, with 8 bases that match TRBD1. After removal of 0 bases from V and 4 bases from J, the junction contained 3 bases not matched to a gene. Germline CDR1 SGDLS, CDR2 YYNGEE. The length of the CDR3 is 15 residues. CDR3 sequence: CASSVADRGGNTIYF. The CDR3 DNA sequence: TGTGCCAGCAGCGTAGCTGACAGGGGAGGAAACACCATATATTTT.

This clone was seen once. The chain employs TRBV9 and TRBJ2-6; the D is unclear. The CDR3 is 17 residues long. Trimming removed 2 bases at V and 0 bases at J, with 12 bases between. Germline V gene data show CDR1 as SGDLS and CDR2 as YYNGEE. This chain's CDR3 is CASSVSAAASGANVLTF. CDR3 DNA: TGTGCCAGCAGCGTCAGTGCGGCCGCCTCTGGGGCCAACGTCCTGACTTTC.

The rearrangement joins TRBV30 to TRBJ1-5, with a weak D call TRBD1 (5 bases). V lost 0 bases and J 2 bases, leaving 11 bases between the germline ends. The CDR3 is 15 amino acids. CDR1 and CDR2 (germline): GTSNPN, SVGIG (reference sequence). The chain's CDR3 is CAWSVPGRGNQPQHF. The CDR3 DNA reads TGTGCCTGGAGTGTCCCGGGCAGGGGCAATCAGCCCCAGCATTTT.

The chain joins TRBV7-9 to TRBJ2-7; weak D call: TRBD1 (5 bases). The CDR3 covers 16 residues. V shed 1 base and J shed 1 base, with 14 bases lying between them. Germline CDR1 SEHNR, CDR2 FQNEAQ (reference sequence). The DNA of the CDR3 is TGTGCCAGCAGCTTAGGTAGGGGCCACCTTTCCTACGAGCAGTACTTC. Its protein is CASSLGRGHLSYEQYF. The full variable domain, with the rest looked up from reference TRBV7-9 and TRBJ2-7, is DTGVSQNPRHKITKRGQNVTFRCDPISEHNRLYWYRQTLGQGPEFLTYFQNEAQLEKSRLLSDRFSAERPKGSFSTLEIQRTEQGDSAMYLCASSLGRGHLSYEQYFGPGTRLTVT.

V usage is TRBV19 and J usage is TRBJ2-1; 11 positions agree with TRBD2. Germline V CDR1 and CDR2: LNHDA, SQIVND (reference sequence). The length of the CDR3 is 15 residues. After removal of 7 bases from V and 7 bases from J, the junction contained 9 bases not matched to a gene. In nucleotides, the CDR3 is TGTGCCAGTAAACGAACTAGCGGGAGTAGGAATGAGCAGTTCTTC. Residues: CASKRTSGSRNEQFF.

The chain is built from TRBV30 and TRBJ1-2; the D gene is possibly TRBD1 (5 bases). In germline, CDR1 is GTSNPN, CDR2 SVGIG (reference sequence). The CDR3 has 12 amino acids. V was clipped by 1 base and J by 3 bases, with 6 bases between them. CDR3 amino acids: CAWSGGDYGYTF. Here the CDR3 DNA reads TGTGCCTGGAGTGGGGGGGACTATGGCTACACCTTC.

The chain joins TRBV5-4 to TRBJ2-1; 8 bases match TRBD2. This CDR3 spans 15 amino acids. Germline V lookup: CDR1 SGHNT, CDR2 YYREEE (reference sequence). The V gene end was trimmed by 0 bases and the J gene end by 5 bases; junction bases not matched to a gene: 4. The CDR3 spells CASSLAGGGNNEQFF. In nucleotides, the CDR3 is TGTGCCAGCAGCTTGGCCGGGGGGGGGAACAATGAGCAGTTCTTC.

The chain is built from TRBV29-1 and TRBJ1-5, with 9 bases identical to TRBD1. The CDR3 runs 13 residues. In germline, CDR1 is SQVTM, CDR2 ANQGSEA. V lost 6 bases to trimming and J lost 7 bases; unmatched junction nucleotides: 7. The CDR3 DNA sequence: TGCAGCGTAGGGACAGGGATAGGGCAGCCCCAGCATTTT. Amino acid sequence: CSVGTGIGQPQHF.

The rearrangement uses TRBV3-1 (or the pseudogene TRBV3-2) and TRBJ1-1, with a tentative D call TRBD1 (5 bases). Germline loops: CDR1 LGHDT, CDR2 YNNKEL (reference sequence). The CDR3 is made up of 18 amino acids. The V gene lost 2 bases and the J gene lost 1 base, with 20 bases spanning the gap. The CDR3 nucleotides read TGTGCCAGCAGCCAACTAGGGCAGGGAAACCTACGGAACACTGAAGCTTTCTTT. Amino acids: CASSQLGQGNLRNTEAFF.

This clone was recorded only once. The V call is TRBV7-9, the J call TRBJ1-2; D possibly corresponds to TRBD1 (5 bases). The CDR3 contains 14 residues. V lost 2 bases, J lost 8 bases, and 15 bases lay in between. CDR1 is SEHNR and CDR2 is FQNEAQ in the germline V gene (reference sequence). CDR3 sequence reads: CASSLSAGAWGYTF. The CDR3 DNA is TGTGCCAGCAGCTTAAGTGCTGGGGCCTGGGGCTACACCTTC.

The chain joins TRBV5-5 to TRBJ1-2, with 9 bases matching TRBD1. After removal of 4 bases from V and 5 bases from J, the junction contained 6 bases not matched to a gene. Germline CDR1 reads SGHKS; CDR2 reads YYEKEE (reference sequence). The CDR3 has 14 amino acids. The chain's CDR3 is CASSAGQGRYGYTF. The CDR3 nucleotides read TGTGCCAGCAGCGCGGGACAGGGTAGATATGGCTACACCTTC.

The J gene is TRBJ2-7, the V gene TRBV7-8; maybe TRBD1 (6 bases). This CDR3 spans 13 amino acids. The germline V and J ends were trimmed by 6 bases and 5 bases, with 14 bases remaining between them. Germline V lookup: CDR1 SGHVS, CDR2 FQNEAQ. The CDR3 here is CASRWGTSHEQYF. Here the CDR3 DNA reads TGTGCCAGCAGATGGGGGACAAGCCACGAGCAGTACTTC. Combining the CDR3 with reference TRBV7-8 and TRBJ2-7 gives the whole variable domain GAGVSQSPRYKVAKRGQDVALRCDPISGHVSLFWYQQALGQGPEFLTYFQNEAQLDKSGLPSDRFFAERPEGSVSTLKIQRTQQEDSAVYLCASRWGTSHEQYFGPGTRLTVT.

The chain employs TRBV3-1 (or the pseudogene TRBV3-2) and TRBJ2-2; 8 nucleotides align to TRBD1. CDR1 is LGHDT and CDR2 is YNNKEL in the germline V gene (reference sequence). CDR3 length equals 14 residues. V trimming: 11 bases; J trimming: 2 bases; junction bases outside the gene matches: 7. CDR3 residues: CAGRQGPNTGELFF. CDR3 nucleotides: TGTGCCGGGAGACAGGGGCCAAACACCGGGGAGCTGTTTTTT.

This chain uses TRBV27 with TRBJ1-1; D gene ambiguous. The V end lost 4 bases, the J end lost 7 bases, and 7 bases lay between the germline ends. This CDR3 is 11 amino acids long. Germline lookup yields CDR1 MNHEY and CDR2 SMNVEV (reference sequence). Written as DNA, the CDR3 is TGTGCCAGCAGTTCCGGGTATGAAGCTTTCTTT. Protein sequence: CASSSGYEAFF.

V gene TRBV7-9 combines with J gene TRBJ1-1; 9 nucleotides agree with TRBD1. The CDR3 is 14 amino acids. Germline V gene data show CDR1 as SEHNR and CDR2 as FQNEAQ (reference sequence). V gave up 5 bases and J gave up 5 bases; unmatched junction bases: 6. The CDR3 DNA reads TGTGCCAGCAGCCTGGACAGGGGTATAACTGAAGCTTTCTTT. Protein sequence: CASSLDRGITEAFF.

This clone was detected once. This rearrangement joins TRBV9 to TRBJ2-7; 9 bases align to TRBD1. The CDR3 is 15 amino acids. Germline V gene lookup returns CDR1 SGDLS and CDR2 YYNGEE. With 2 bases clipped from V and 6 bases from J, the junction kept 9 bases outside the gene matches. This CDR3 reads CASSVYRDRASEQYF. CDR3 coding DNA: TGTGCCAGCAGCGTTTACCGGGACAGGGCTTCCGAGCAGTACTTC. Looking up the rest from reference TRBV9 and TRBJ2-7 gives the full variable domain: DSGVTQTPKHLITATGQRVTLRCSPRSGDLSVYWYQQSLDQGLQFLIQYYNGEERAKGNILERFSAQQFPDLHSELNLSSLELGDSALYFCASSVYRDRASEQYFGPGTRLTVT.

The genes are TRBV19 and TRBJ1-6; D is undetermined. Germline V CDR1 and CDR2: LNHDA, SQIVND (reference sequence). The length of the CDR3 is 14 residues. Trimming pared 4 bases from V and 0 bases from J, leaving 4 bases between. The CDR3 DNA sequence: TGTGCCAGTAGTACAGGCTCCTATAATTCACCCCTCCACTTT. Translation: CASSTGSYNSPLHF.

This chain uses TRBV28 with TRBJ2-7, with TRBD1 identical over 7 bases. Germline V gene lookup returns CDR1 MDHEN and CDR2 SYDVKM. The junction had 3 bases not matched to a gene; V was cut back by 7 bases and J by 0 bases. The CDR3 consists of 13 residues. CDR3 loop: CASTRTGSYEQYF. The DNA for the CDR3 is TGTGCCAGCACCCGGACAGGCTCCTACGAGCAGTACTTC.

The V call is TRBV18, the J call TRBJ2-5; 8 nucleotides align to TRBD1. V was pared by 3 bases and J by 5 bases, with 8 bases of the junction left unmatched. Germline values: CDR1 KGHSH, CDR2 LQKENI. The CDR3 is 15 residues long. The CDR3 spells CASSPFRGRAETQYF. The CDR3 nucleotides are TGTGCCAGCTCACCGTTCAGGGGGCGTGCTGAGACCCAGTACTTC.

The chain uses TRBV4-2 and TRBJ1-3; D ambiguous. V was shortened by 2 bases and J by 8 bases, with 10 bases between the two germline ends. The CDR3 runs to 13 residues. CDR1 LGHNA and CDR2 YNFKEQ come from the germline V gene. The CDR3 loop reads CASSQLDGDTIYF. Here the CDR3 DNA reads TGTGCCAGCAGCCAACTAGACGGGGACACCATATATTTT.